Listed below are T cell receptor beta chains from one sample, sequenced in a study of shared clonotypes between healthy human individuals. Libraries were prepared by immunoSEQ multiplex PCR; TCRdb keeps only in-frame clonotypes and omits some of them. The sample consists of 2 million or so clones, 85% to 95% of them appearing once. The sequencing sample was made of naive CD4+ T cells sorted from blood. Receptor source: a man aged 18 to 35 in good health. CDR3s include the opening cysteine and the closing phenylalanine or tryptophan. Fields, in order: V gene, J gene, CDR3 protein.

TRBV7-9	TRBJ2-7	CASSYPSTDPYEQYF
TRBV6-1	TRBJ2-3	CASSVRDNQDTQYF
TRBV5-1	TRBJ2-3	CASSLGGRGTDTQYF
TRBV5-1	TRBJ2-7	CASSLDLSIGEQYF
TRBV9	TRBJ2-3	CASSVGTHYTDTQYF
TRBV19	TRBJ2-7	CASSIARTSYEQYF
TRBV4-1	TRBJ2-7	CASSQEDWSYEQYF
TRBV6-1	TRBJ2-2	CASRETHQTGELFF
TRBV5-8	TRBJ2-7	CASSSGLAILAGEQYF
TRBV30	TRBJ1-2	CAWREGENRNYGYTF
TRBV7-9	TRBJ2-5	CASSLTGSVETQYF
TRBV5-1	TRBJ2-1	CASSLGLVSYNEQFF
TRBV6-6	TRBJ1-1	CASSYSEYEAFF
TRBV7-2	TRBJ2-1	CASSLATAASTYNEQFF
TRBV7-3	TRBJ2-2	CASAPGSNTGELFF
TRBV5-1	TRBJ1-1	CASSPQGRTEAFF
TRBV5-4	TRBJ2-7	CASSYLGQGARYEQYF
TRBV14	TRBJ2-7	CASSPLSGTASYEQYF
TRBV11-3	TRBJ2-5	CASSLGAGGTETQYF
TRBV11-2	TRBJ2-3	CASSLGLSPLTDTQYF
TRBV5-1	TRBJ2-5	CASSAGPQETQYF
TRBV30	TRBJ2-7	CAWSVETNEQYF
TRBV5-4	TRBJ2-3	CASSFTRASEGTDTQYF
TRBV7-9	TRBJ2-7	CASSSGEGVSYEQYF
TRBV6-1	TRBJ2-1	CASSERASGNEQFF
TRBV7-9	TRBJ1-2	CASSIGDTYYGYTF
TRBV4-2	TRBJ1-5	CASSPTDREGNQPQHF
TRBV7-9	TRBJ1-4	CASSLVTVGEKLFF
TRBV11-2	TRBJ1-6	CASSLEFRSGAISPLHF
TRBV7-3	TRBJ2-3	CASSFVPSTDTQYF
TRBV19	TRBJ2-3	CASSIGSLTADTQYF
TRBV5-1	TRBJ1-4	CASSIGQYNNEKLFF
TRBV13	TRBJ2-7	CASSLLYEQYF
TRBV18	TRBJ2-5	CASSLDRGRETQYF
TRBV2	TRBJ2-4	CASKDRDRHIQYF
TRBV6-1	TRBJ2-7	CASSEAPGPTYEQYF
TRBV10-2	TRBJ2-3	CASSEPGLAGDTQYF
TRBV6-1	TRBJ1-5	CASSEAWVGNQPQHF
TRBV11-1	TRBJ2-2	CASSSRLASQTGELFF
TRBV7-9	TRBJ1-4	CASSLMGYRDEKLFF
TRBV18	TRBJ2-3	CASSGQQGGADTQYF
TRBV6-1	TRBJ1-1	CASRGPGNTEAFF
TRBV19	TRBJ1-2	CASSDRGIYGYTF
TRBV7-8	TRBJ2-1	CASSLGRLAGDEQFF
TRBV2	TRBJ2-3	CASSDLRQGGTDTQYF
TRBV5-1	TRBJ2-7	CASRFSTGVYEQYF
TRBV6-5	TRBJ2-7	CASSSPSSHEQYF